This TCR beta chain was recovered during a study of blood T cell repertoires in COVID-19. Here immunoSEQ multiplex PCR was the method, and the copy in TCRdb shows in-frame clones only, minus some. The profile shows approximately 97,000 clones, around nine tenths of them singletons. The CDR3 is 15 residues long. Germline values: CDR1 MNHEY, CDR2 SMNVEV (reference sequence). The germline V and J ends were trimmed by 3 bases and 5 bases, with 14 bases remaining between them. Sequences were obtained from peripheral blood. J is TRBJ1-5 and V is TRBV27; D is uncertain. The source is a woman aged 45-65 years with COVID-19, enrolled during active disease. CDR3 DNA sequence: TGTGCCAGCAGTTTCGGGCGGGGTTGGGATCAGCCCCAGCATTTT. The encoded protein is CASSFGRGWDQPQHF.